This note documents a single T cell receptor (beta chain) sequence. The antigen remains undetermined. The source of the sample is a study of monozygotic twins with inflammatory bowel disease. Points from the study as a whole: Discordant twins showed the same repertoire similarity as concordant twins, possibly from limited power.

The CDR3 has 17 residues. In germline, CDR1 is SNHLY, CDR2 FYNNEI. Starting material for each TCR library was about 3,300 ng of total RNA. The template switching step added UMIs that contained a 6-nucleotide sample barcode. TCRdb reprocessed the 5' RACE reads and reports one entry per CDR3 protein, with no DNA. The table lists about 110,000 distinct CDR3 sequences. Blood was collected, roughly 2.5 ml per donor. This chain joins TRBV2 and TRBJ2-1; the TRBD1 assignment by TCRdb is unverifiable without DNA. The clonotype originates from a human donor with ulcerative colitis or Crohn's disease, or a healthy co-twin of an affected twin (not recorded which). The sequenced sample was blood. The CDR3 reads CASSEPPVDRGYNEQFF.